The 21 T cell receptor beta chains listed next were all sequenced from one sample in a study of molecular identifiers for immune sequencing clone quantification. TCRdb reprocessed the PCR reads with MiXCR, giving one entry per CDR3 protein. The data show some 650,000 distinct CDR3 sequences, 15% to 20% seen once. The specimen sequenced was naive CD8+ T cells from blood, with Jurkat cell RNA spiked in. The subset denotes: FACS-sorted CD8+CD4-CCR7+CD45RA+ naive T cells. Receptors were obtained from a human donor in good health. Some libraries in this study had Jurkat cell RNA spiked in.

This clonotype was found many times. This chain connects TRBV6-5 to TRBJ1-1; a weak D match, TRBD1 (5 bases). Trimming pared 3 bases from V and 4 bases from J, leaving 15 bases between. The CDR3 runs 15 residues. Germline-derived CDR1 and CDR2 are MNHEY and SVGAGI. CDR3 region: CASSYASGPGTEAFF. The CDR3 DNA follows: TGTGCCAGCAGTTATGCCTCAGGGCCGGGCACTGAAGCTTTCTTT.

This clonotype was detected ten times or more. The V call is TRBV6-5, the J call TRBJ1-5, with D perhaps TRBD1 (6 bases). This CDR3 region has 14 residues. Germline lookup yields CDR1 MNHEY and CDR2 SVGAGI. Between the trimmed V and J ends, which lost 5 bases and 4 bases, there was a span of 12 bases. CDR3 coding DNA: TGTGCCAGCAGTCTCAACGACAGGAATCAGCCCCAGCATTTT. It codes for CASSLNDRNQPQHF.

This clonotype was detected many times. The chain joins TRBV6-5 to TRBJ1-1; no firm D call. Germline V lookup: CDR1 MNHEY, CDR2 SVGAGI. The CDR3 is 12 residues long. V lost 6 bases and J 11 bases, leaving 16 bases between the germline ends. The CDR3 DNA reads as TGTGCCAGCAGCCCGTTAGGGCAGGAGGCTTTCTTT. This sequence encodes CASSPLGQEAFF.

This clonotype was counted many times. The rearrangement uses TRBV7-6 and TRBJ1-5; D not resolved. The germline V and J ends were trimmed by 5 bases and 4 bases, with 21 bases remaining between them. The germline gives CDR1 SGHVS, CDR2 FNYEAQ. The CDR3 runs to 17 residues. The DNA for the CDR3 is TGTGCCAGCAGCCAGTCTCCGGGTCCCCTAAATAATCAGCCCCAGCATTTT. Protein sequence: CASSQSPGPLNNQPQHF.

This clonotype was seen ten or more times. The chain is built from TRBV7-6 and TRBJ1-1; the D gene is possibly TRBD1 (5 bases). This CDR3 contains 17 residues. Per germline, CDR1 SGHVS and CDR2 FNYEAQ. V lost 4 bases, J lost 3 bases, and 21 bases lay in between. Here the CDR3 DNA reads TGTGCCAGCAGCTCCCTCCCTAGCGGGACCGGTGACACTGAAGCTTTCTTT. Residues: CASSSLPSGTGDTEAFF.

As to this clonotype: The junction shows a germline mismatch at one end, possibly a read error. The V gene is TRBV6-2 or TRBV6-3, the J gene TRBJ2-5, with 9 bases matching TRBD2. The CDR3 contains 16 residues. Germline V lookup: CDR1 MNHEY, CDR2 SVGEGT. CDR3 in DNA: TGTGCCAGCAGTTACGCCCTAGCGGGAAATGAAGAGACCCGGTACTTC. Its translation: CASSYALAGNEETRYF.

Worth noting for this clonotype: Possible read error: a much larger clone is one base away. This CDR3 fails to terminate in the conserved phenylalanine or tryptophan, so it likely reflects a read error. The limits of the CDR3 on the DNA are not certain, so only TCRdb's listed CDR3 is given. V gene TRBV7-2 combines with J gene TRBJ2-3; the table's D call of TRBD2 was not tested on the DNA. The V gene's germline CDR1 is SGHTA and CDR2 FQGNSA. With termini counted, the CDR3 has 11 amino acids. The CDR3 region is CASSQGPLAYI.

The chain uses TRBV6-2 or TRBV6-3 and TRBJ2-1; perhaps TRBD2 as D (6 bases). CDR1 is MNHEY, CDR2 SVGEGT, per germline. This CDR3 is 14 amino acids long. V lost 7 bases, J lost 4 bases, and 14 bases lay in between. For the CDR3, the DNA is TGTGCCAGCACCACTGGGACTTATTACAATGAGCAGTTCTTC. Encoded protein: CASTTGTYYNEQFF.

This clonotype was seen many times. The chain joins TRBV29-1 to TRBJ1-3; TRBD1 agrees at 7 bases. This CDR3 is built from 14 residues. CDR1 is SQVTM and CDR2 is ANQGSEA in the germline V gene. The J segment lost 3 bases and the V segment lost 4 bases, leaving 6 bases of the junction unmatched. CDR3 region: CSVGDRVYGNTIYF. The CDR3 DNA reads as TGCAGCGTTGGCGACAGGGTCTATGGAAACACCATATATTTT.

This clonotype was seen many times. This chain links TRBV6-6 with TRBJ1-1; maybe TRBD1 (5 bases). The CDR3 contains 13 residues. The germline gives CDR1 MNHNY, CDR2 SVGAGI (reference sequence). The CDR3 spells CASASGLNTEAFF. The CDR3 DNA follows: TGTGCTTCAGCTTCAGGGCTGAACACTGAAGCTTTCTTT.

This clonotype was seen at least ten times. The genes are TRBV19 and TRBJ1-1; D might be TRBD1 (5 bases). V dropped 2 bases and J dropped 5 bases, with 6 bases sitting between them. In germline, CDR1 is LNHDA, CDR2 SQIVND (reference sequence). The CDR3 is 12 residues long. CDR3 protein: CASSIRGTEAFF. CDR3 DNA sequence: TGTGCCAGTAGTATAAGGGGTACTGAAGCTTTCTTT.

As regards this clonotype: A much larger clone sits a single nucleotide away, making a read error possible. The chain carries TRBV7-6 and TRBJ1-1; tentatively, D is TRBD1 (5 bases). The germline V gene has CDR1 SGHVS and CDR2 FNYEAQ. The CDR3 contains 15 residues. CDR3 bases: TGTGCCAGCGGCTTAGGGAGTAGCTGGGGCCTAGAAGCTTTCTTT. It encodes CASGLGSSWGLEAFF.

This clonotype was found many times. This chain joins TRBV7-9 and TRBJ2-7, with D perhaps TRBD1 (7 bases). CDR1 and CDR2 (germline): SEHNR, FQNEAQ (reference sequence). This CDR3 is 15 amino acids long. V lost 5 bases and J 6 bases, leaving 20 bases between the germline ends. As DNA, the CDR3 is TGTGCCAGCAGCCACACAGGGGAGGTGGACGGCGAGCAGTACTTC. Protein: CASSHTGEVDGEQYF.

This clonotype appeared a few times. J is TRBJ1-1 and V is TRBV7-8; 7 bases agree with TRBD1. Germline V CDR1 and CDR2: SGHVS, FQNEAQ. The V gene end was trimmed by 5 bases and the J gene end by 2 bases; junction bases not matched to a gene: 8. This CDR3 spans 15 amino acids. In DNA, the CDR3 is TGTGCCAGCAGCGCCCGGGACAGACGAAACACTGAAGCTTTCTTT. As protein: CASSARDRRNTEAFF.

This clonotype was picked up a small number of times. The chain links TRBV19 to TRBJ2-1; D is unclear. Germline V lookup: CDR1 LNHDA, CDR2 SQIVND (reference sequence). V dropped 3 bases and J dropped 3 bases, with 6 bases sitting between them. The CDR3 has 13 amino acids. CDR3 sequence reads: CASSINSYNEQFF. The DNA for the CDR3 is TGTGCCAGTAGTATTAATAGCTACAATGAGCAGTTCTTC.

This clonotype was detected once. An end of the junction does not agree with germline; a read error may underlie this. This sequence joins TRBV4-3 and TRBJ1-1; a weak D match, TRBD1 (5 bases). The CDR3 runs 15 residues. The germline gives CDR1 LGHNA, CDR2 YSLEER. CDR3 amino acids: CTSSQDAGRDTEAFF. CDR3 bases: TGCACCAGCAGCCAAGATGCAGGGCGAGACACTGAAGCTTTCTTT.

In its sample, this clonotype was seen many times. The CDR3 here is CASSQAAGGAYEQYF. The CDR3 nucleotides read TGCGCCAGCAGCCAAGCGGCGGGAGGCGCCTACGAGCAGTACTTC. The chain combines TRBV4-3 with TRBJ2-7; 8 bases are a match to TRBD2. The CDR3 is 15 amino acids. Germline CDR1 reads LGHNA; CDR2 reads YSLEER. With 1 base clipped from V and 2 bases from J, the junction kept 4 bases outside the gene matches.

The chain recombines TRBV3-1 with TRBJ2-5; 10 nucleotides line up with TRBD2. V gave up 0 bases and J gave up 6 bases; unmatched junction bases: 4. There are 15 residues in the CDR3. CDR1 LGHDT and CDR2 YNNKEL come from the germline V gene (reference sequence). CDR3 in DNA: TGTGCCAGCAGCCAAGATATTAGCGGGGGGAAGACCCAGTACTTC. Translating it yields CASSQDISGGKTQYF.

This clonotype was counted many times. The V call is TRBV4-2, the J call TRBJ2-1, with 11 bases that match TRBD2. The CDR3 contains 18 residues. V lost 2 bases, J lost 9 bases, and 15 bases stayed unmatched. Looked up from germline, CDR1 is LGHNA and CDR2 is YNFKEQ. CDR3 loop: CASSQPDQIAGGRGEQFF. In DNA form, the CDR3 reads TGTGCCAGCAGCCAACCTGACCAAATAGCGGGGGGGCGTGGTGAGCAGTTCTTC.

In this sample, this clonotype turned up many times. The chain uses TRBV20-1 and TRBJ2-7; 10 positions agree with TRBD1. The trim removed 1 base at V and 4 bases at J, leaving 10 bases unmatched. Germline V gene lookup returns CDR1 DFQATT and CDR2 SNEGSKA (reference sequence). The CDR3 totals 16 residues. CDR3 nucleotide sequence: TGCAGTGCTAGAGGGTGGGGGACAGGGGAAGGGTACGAGCAGTACTTC. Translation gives CSARGWGTGEGYEQYF.

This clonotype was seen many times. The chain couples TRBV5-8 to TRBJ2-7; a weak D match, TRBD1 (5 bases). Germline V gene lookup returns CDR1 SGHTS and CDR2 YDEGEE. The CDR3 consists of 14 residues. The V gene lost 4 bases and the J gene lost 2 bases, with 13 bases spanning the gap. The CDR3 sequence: CASSIGVSPYEQYF. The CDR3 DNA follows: TGTGCCAGCAGCATAGGGGTAAGCCCCTACGAGCAGTACTTC. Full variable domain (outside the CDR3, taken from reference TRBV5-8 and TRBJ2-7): EAGVTQSPTHLIKTRGQQATLRCSPISGHTSVYWYQQALGLGLQFLLWYDEGEERNRGNFPPRFSGRQFPNYSSELNVNALELEDSALYLCASSIGVSPYEQYFGPGTRLTVT.